The 31 T cell receptor beta chains reported below all come from one sample, sequenced in a study of CD8 T cells in Susac syndrome. RNA was extracted with the RNeasy kit, and a quantity of about 0.45 to 1 ug was reverse transcribed using random hexamers. TCRdb passed the immunoSEQ multiplex PCR reads through MiXCR, listing each CDR3 protein once. The sample consists of more than 95,000 distinct CDR3 sequences, approximately 93% of them appearing once. Sequencing was carried out using CD8+ T cells from PBMCs. Source of these receptors: a human donor with multiple sclerosis.

CDR3 in DNA: TGTGCCAGCAGCCCAGGACGGCCTAGGTATGGCTACACCTTC. This gives the protein CASSPGRPRYGYTF. This chain connects TRBV5-4 to TRBJ1-2; D is unclear. Trimming left V 4 bases short and J 5 bases short, with 15 bases between. In germline, CDR1 is SGHNT, CDR2 YYREEE (reference sequence). The CDR3 runs to 14 residues.

The rearrangement links TRBV4-1 to TRBJ2-1, with TRBD2 matching over 7 bases. The CDR3 loop spans 13 amino acids. Germline assignment: CDR1 MGHRA and CDR2 YSYEKL. Germline trimming cut 5 bases from V and 10 bases from J; bases unmatched to any gene: 8. CDR3 coding DNA: TGCGCCAGCAGCGACCGACTAGCTAGGGAGCAGTTCTTC. Translating gives CASSDRLAREQFF.

This rearrangement joins TRBV19 to TRBJ2-1; tentatively, D is TRBD1 (5 bases). Germline V gives CDR1 LNHDA, CDR2 SQIVND (reference sequence). The CDR3 runs to 14 residues. Trimming took 7 bases from V and 2 from J, leaving 12 bases between them. CDR3 amino acids: CASKVRAPYNEQFF. The CDR3 bases are TGTGCCAGTAAAGTCAGGGCGCCCTACAATGAGCAGTTCTTC.

This clonotype showed up just once. The chain uses TRBV24-1 and TRBJ2-1; D is unresolved. The CDR3 extends over 13 amino acids. Germline lookup yields CDR1 KGHDR and CDR2 SFDVKD. Between the trimmed V and J ends, which lost 1 base and 8 bases, there was a span of 8 bases. CDR3 amino acids: CATSDFLLDEQFF. The CDR3, as DNA: TGTGCCACCAGTGATTTTCTCTTAGATGAGCAGTTCTTC.

The chain's CDR3 is CASSPRISGGRDTQYF. The CDR3, as DNA: TGTGCCAGCAGCCCCCGTATTAGCGGGGGGCGGGATACGCAGTATTTT. This sequence joins TRBV3-1 and TRBJ2-3; 10 bases fit TRBD2. The CDR3 totals 16 residues. The trim removed 4 bases at V and 6 bases at J, leaving 10 bases unmatched. The germline CDR1 and CDR2 sequences are LGHDT and YNNKEL (reference sequence).

The chain carries TRBV4-1 and TRBJ2-1; TRBD2 agrees at 9 bases. The V segment lost 3 bases and the J segment 5 bases; nucleotides outside the gene matches: 8. The CDR3 sequence is 16 residues long. Germline assignment: CDR1 MGHRA and CDR2 YSYEKL. The CDR3 DNA reads TGCGCCAGCAGCCATGCTAGCGGGACGGGGCACAATGAGCAGTTCTTC. It is translated as CASSHASGTGHNEQFF.

The gene calls are TRBV7-9 and TRBJ2-6; D gene ambiguous. CDR1 and CDR2 from the germline V gene are SEHNR and FQNEAQ (reference sequence). Trimming left V 5 bases short and J 5 bases short, with 10 bases between. The CDR3 consists of 14 residues. The CDR3 protein is CASSLPIRANVLTF. The CDR3 region has the DNA TGTGCCAGCAGCCTCCCGATTAGGGCCAACGTCCTGACTTTC.

The chain is built from TRBV7-9 and TRBJ1-2, with 11 bases lining up with TRBD1. This CDR3 is built from 15 residues. Looked up from germline, CDR1 is SEHNR and CDR2 is FQNEAQ (reference sequence). Trimming cost V 1 base and J 4 bases; bases outside gene matches: 2. For the CDR3, the DNA is TGTGCCAGCAGCTTAGGGACAGGGGGCGGCTATGGCTACACCTTC. Its protein is CASSLGTGGGYGYTF.

The chain has TRBV5-1 and TRBJ1-4, with D possibly being TRBD1 (6 bases). V was pared by 4 bases and J by 8 bases, with 21 bases between. The CDR3 has 16 residues. Germline CDR1 is SGHRS and CDR2 is YFSETQ. In DNA, the CDR3 is TGCGCCAGCAGCCCCGACGTAGGGGGAGTGGGAGAAAAACTGTTTTTT. It encodes CASSPDVGGVGEKLFF.

The chain couples TRBV6-2 or TRBV6-3 to TRBJ1-1; D is unclear. Trimming removed 7 bases from V and 6 bases from J, with 15 bases in between. Per germline, CDR1 MNHEY and CDR2 SVGEGT. The CDR3 is 13 residues long. The CDR3 sequence: CASTKDRCPEAFF. The CDR3 DNA reads TGTGCCAGCACCAAGGATCGTTGCCCTGAAGCTTTCTTT.

This clonotype was picked up one time. The rearrangement joins TRBV12-3 or TRBV12-4 to TRBJ2-2; no clear D. The CDR3 totals 12 residues. The ends were cut back, 5 bases at V and 4 bases at J, with 5 bases in the middle. The CDR3 sequence is CASSDPTGELFF. The CDR3 coding sequence is TGTGCCAGCAGTGACCCCACCGGGGAGCTGTTTTTT.

J is TRBJ1-1 and V is TRBV3-1, with 9 bases that match TRBD1. With 3 bases clipped from V and 4 bases from J, the junction kept 6 bases outside the gene matches. Germline CDR1 is LGHDT and CDR2 is YNNKEL (reference sequence). The CDR3 is 15 amino acids. CDR3 in amino acids: CASSHDGTGSTEAFF. CDR3 in DNA: TGTGCCAGCAGCCACGATGGGACAGGGAGCACTGAAGCTTTCTTT.

The chain employs TRBV24-1 and TRBJ2-4; weak D call: TRBD1 (6 bases). Looked up from germline, CDR1 is KGHDR and CDR2 is SFDVKD. Trimming took off 2 bases at V and 2 bases at J, with 9 bases between the two ends. This CDR3 is 15 amino acids long. This chain's CDR3 is CATSDYRAPKNIQYF. The CDR3 nucleotides are TGTGCCACCAGTGATTACAGGGCGCCCAAAAACATTCAGTACTTC.

The chain combines TRBV10-3 with TRBJ2-7; weak D call: TRBD1 (5 bases). The CDR3 consists of 14 residues. Between the trimmed V and J ends, which lost 2 bases and 1 base, there was a span of 9 bases. CDR1 is ENHRY and CDR2 is SYGVKD in the germline V gene. The CDR3 reads CAISEQRGSYEQYF. The CDR3 bases are TGTGCCATCAGTGAGCAAAGGGGATCCTACGAGCAGTACTTC.

The rearrangement links TRBV20-1 to TRBJ2-1; TRBD2 is a possible D gene (6 bases). V dropped 0 bases and J dropped 0 bases, with 9 bases sitting between them. CDR3 length: 15 residues. Germline CDR1 DFQATT, CDR2 SNEGSKA (reference sequence). CDR3 bases: TGCAGTGCTAGAGATTACGGGAGCTCCTACAATGAGCAGTTCTTC. Encoded protein: CSARDYGSSYNEQFF.

V usage is TRBV15 and J usage is TRBJ2-3, with 9 bases aligning to TRBD1. Germline V CDR1 and CDR2: LNHNV, YYDKDF (reference sequence). This CDR3 has 14 residues. V lost 5 bases to trimming and J lost 3 bases; unmatched junction nucleotides: 3. The CDR3 loop is CATSGDRETDTQYF. The CDR3, as DNA: TGTGCCACCAGCGGGGACAGGGAAACAGATACGCAGTATTTT.

The V gene is TRBV7-2, the J gene TRBJ2-7, with D perhaps TRBD2 (6 bases). Trimming cost V 5 bases and J 7 bases, with 21 bases left between them. The CDR3 contains 15 residues. Germline CDR1 reads SGHTA; CDR2 reads FQGNSA. The CDR3 is CASSLRGGASREQYF. The CDR3 nucleotides read TGTGCCAGCAGCCTACGGGGCGGGGCCTCTAGGGAGCAGTACTTC.

V is TRBV13 and J is TRBJ2-7, with 13 bases fitting TRBD2. There are 16 residues in the CDR3. The germline CDR1 and CDR2 sequences are PRHDT and FYEKMQ (reference sequence). V trimming: 3 bases; J trimming: 4 bases; junction bases outside the gene matches: 6. In nucleotides, the CDR3 is TGTGCCAGCAGCTTGAGGGGACTAGCGGGGCGTTACGAGCAGTACGTC. Its translation is CASSLRGLAGRYEQYV.

This chain links TRBV7-9 with TRBJ2-7, with 9 bases that match TRBD2. The CDR3 loop spans 14 amino acids. V shed 5 bases and J 2 bases; nucleotides not matched to a gene: 4. CDR1 and CDR2 from the germline V gene are SEHNR and FQNEAQ (reference sequence). The CDR3 region has the DNA TGTGCCAGCAGCCCCCGGACTAGCGCCTACGAGCAGTACGTC. Encoded protein: CASSPRTSAYEQYV.

J is TRBJ2-3 and V is TRBV12-3 or TRBV12-4; the match to TRBD1 covers 9 bases. The CDR3 spans 16 residues. J was trimmed by 6 bases and V by 3 bases; bases with no gene match: 10. DNA of the CDR3: TGTGCCAGCAGTTTCGGGCCGTCGGGGACAGGGGATACGCAGTATTTT. It is translated as CASSFGPSGTGDTQYF.

This chain links TRBV20-1 with TRBJ2-5, with 8 bases aligning to TRBD1. The CDR3 spans 22 residues. Germline V lookup: CDR1 DFQATT, CDR2 SNEGSKA (reference sequence). Trimming cost V 5 bases and J 5 bases; bases outside gene matches: 34. The CDR3 DNA sequence: TGCAGTGCTCCCCCAAGAGTGGGGAGCCAGGGGGCAACGGTTCGCGGCCGGGAGACCCAGTACTTC. Amino acids: CSAPPRVGSQGATVRGRETQYF.

The chain links TRBV12-3 or TRBV12-4 to TRBJ1-1; no clear D. V was pared by 3 bases and J by 4 bases, with 9 bases between. This CDR3 has 13 residues. The CDR3 coding sequence is TGTGCCAGCAGTTTCCGCGGGGTCACTGAAGCTTTCTTT. Its protein is CASSFRGVTEAFF.

This clonotype was seen a handful of times. The V gene is TRBV20-1, the J gene TRBJ2-1, with 8 bases that match TRBD2. J was trimmed by 1 base and V by 0 bases; bases with no gene match: 2. This CDR3 has 15 residues. From germline, CDR1 is DFQATT and CDR2 SNEGSKA (reference sequence). The CDR3 bases are TGCAGTGCTAGAGATCGGGGGGGATCCTACAATGAGCAGTTCTTC. This codes for CSARDRGGSYNEQFF.

The chain recombines TRBV2 with TRBJ2-7, with D unresolved. The CDR3 contains 13 residues. V lost 3 bases and J 2 bases, leaving 8 bases between the germline ends. Germline V lookup: CDR1 SNHLY, CDR2 FYNNEI. CDR3 nucleotides: TGTGCCAGCAGTGATGCTGAACCCTACGAGCAGTACGTC. This gives the protein CASSDAEPYEQYV.

The V call is TRBV6-2 or TRBV6-3, the J call TRBJ2-1; D might be TRBD1 or TRBD2, each matching 5 bases. CDR1 and CDR2 from the germline V gene are MNHEY and SVGEGT. The CDR3 runs to 18 residues. V was pared by 0 bases and J by 2 bases, with 17 bases between. This chain's CDR3 is CASSYSGTDESPYNEQFF. The CDR3 nucleotides read TGTGCCAGCAGTTACTCGGGGACCGATGAAAGCCCCTACAATGAGCAGTTCTTC.

This chain joins TRBV14 and TRBJ1-4; 11 bases match TRBD1. The germline V gene encodes CDR1 SGHDN and CDR2 FVKESK. This CDR3 spans 16 amino acids. V lost 3 bases and J lost 3; bases outside the gene matches: 3. CDR3 region: CASSQDRGQANEKLFF. The CDR3 bases are TGTGCCAGCAGCCAGGACAGGGGGCAGGCTAATGAAAAACTGTTTTTT.

The chain has TRBV13 and TRBJ2-1, with D tentatively TRBD1 (7 bases). This CDR3 is built from 16 residues. V was pared by 5 bases and J by 6 bases, with 20 bases between. Germline V gene sequence: CDR1 PRHDT, CDR2 FYEKMQ (reference sequence). In DNA form, the CDR3 reads TGTGCCAGCAGCCCGCGGGGACAGCGCCGATTCAATGAGCAGTTCTTC. Protein: CASSPRGQRRFNEQFF.

The V gene is TRBV7-2, the J gene TRBJ1-6, with D possibly TRBD1 on 5 matching bases. The length of the CDR3 is 13 residues. Looked up from germline, CDR1 is SGHTA and CDR2 is FQGNSA. Trimming took off 5 bases at V and 14 bases at J, with 16 bases between the two ends. The CDR3 bases are TGTGCCAGCAGCACCCGCTCCCCGGGGGCCCTCCACTTT. Amino acids: CASSTRSPGALHF.

The chain carries TRBV20-1 and TRBJ2-1, with 9 bases aligning to TRBD2. The V gene end was trimmed by 3 bases and the J gene end by 0 bases; junction bases not matched to a gene: 9. The germline V gene has CDR1 DFQATT and CDR2 SNEGSKA (reference sequence). This CDR3 spans 17 amino acids. CDR3 DNA: TGCAGTGCTAGTCCCGATAGCGGGGGAAGCTCCTACAATGAGCAGTTCTTC. This gives the protein CSASPDSGGSSYNEQFF.

The chain carries TRBV16 and TRBJ1-1; no reliable D call. The ends were cut back, 0 bases at V and 1 base at J, with 3 bases in the middle. The germline gives CDR1 KGHSY, CDR2 FQNENV. CDR3 length: 13 residues. In DNA, the CDR3 is TGTGCCAGCAGCCAATCCAGGAACACTGAAGCTTTCTTT. The encoded protein is CASSQSRNTEAFF. The whole variable domain, remainder taken from reference TRBV16 and TRBJ1-1, is GEEVAQTPKHLVRGEGQKAKLYCAPIKGHSYVFWYQQVLKNEFKFLISFQNENVFDETGMPKERFSAKCLPNSPCSLEIQATKLEDSAVYFCASSQSRNTEAFFGQGTRLTVV.

The rearrangement uses TRBV5-1 and TRBJ1-1; possibly TRBD1 for D (6 bases). The CDR3 is 13 amino acids. The V gene's germline CDR1 is SGHRS and CDR2 YFSETQ. V was shortened by 7 bases and J by 1 base, with 11 bases between the two germline ends. The CDR3 sequence is CASADRPNTEAFF. In DNA, the CDR3 is TGCGCCAGCGCCGACAGGCCGAACACTGAAGCTTTCTTT.